Reported below is one T cell receptor (beta chain). The target of this receptor is not known. Per-base qualities were not stored, and no clone one base away is much larger. CDR1 and CDR2, looked up from the germline V gene, are SGHTS and YDEGEE. The cysteine opens and the phenylalanine closes a CDR3 of 13 amino acids. Only CDR3 DNA is held: 39 bases, read in frame from base 1. V is shortened by 1 base, J by 5 bases, and the region joining them spans 9 bases. This sample is drawn from a study of beta chain features in type 1 diabetes listed by TCRdb under 2018. For the wider study: Mean age, gender distribution, total cell number and subset yield were not different between patients and healthy donors. A total of approximately 100,000,000 sorted cells were examined across all samples, and the number of cells per subset was strongly correlated with RNA yield. Naive and central memory subsets were obtained from all 28 donors, but regulatory and stem cell-like memory subsets were isolated from only 8 patients and about 8 healthy donors. The study compared the TCRB repertoires of sorted circulating CD4+ T cell subsets in recently diagnosed type 1 diabetes patients with those in matched healthy donors.

All of the isolated RNA was reverse transcribed with the High Capacity cDNA Reverse Transcription Kit, so expressed TCRB transcripts were sequenced. Deep immunoSEQ sequencing was applied to naive, central memory and regulatory T cell samples, giving an average of roughly 3.6 million total reads per sample. Sorted cells were lysed in RLT buffer, and RNA was extracted using DNase-treated RNeasy Micro or Mini kits according to cell number. Each cell subset was processed on its own to prevent cross-contamination, while patient and healthy donor samples were processed together. TCRB sequences were amplified from cDNA with the immunoSEQ multiplex PCR, producing 87-bp fragments spanning the CDR3 region. Amplicons were sequenced on the Illumina HiSeq platform. Per the authors' processing: PCR bias was computationally corrected using synthetic template baselines, reads within Hamming distance 2 were collapsed, and singletons that could not be merged were discarded. Reads were aligned to IMGT to assign V, D and J genes, CDR3 length, and insertions or deletions at six rearrangement sites. Within each subset, clonotype counts were normalized to the number of sorted cells before true diversity and Gini coefficients were calculated with the tcR R package. Repertoire sharing was quantified using the overlap coefficient calculated on TCRB nucleotide sequences. Out-of-frame TCRB sequences from naive cells were analyzed as a proxy for the pre-selection repertoire. TCRdb carries this immuneACCESS record with in-frame sequences only. Its versions omit some clonotypes, under half of them owing to an unresolved V gene in the studies checked, with the rest unexplained. The V and J calls and clone size are taken from that table; D and trimming were inferred from the DNA. A total of fewer than 350,000 clones appear in this sample, around 19% of them only once. Around 0.044% of the sample comes from the top ten.

Each donor gave one peripheral blood draw, about 110 mL on average, collected into heparinised tubes. A BD FACSAria II and a panel including CD45RO, CCR7, CD25, CD127, CD95 and CD27 were used to sort naive, central memory, regulatory and stem cell-like memory CD4+ T cells. All sorted populations exceeded 95% purity. Right away, PBMCs were isolated by Lymphoprep density gradient centrifugation and were stained directly, with no culture step. Samples were stained and sorted in pairs, with one healthy donor and one patient per experiment, so that batch effects were minimized. General findings and caveats noted by the study authors: A moderate but significant shortening of TCRB CDR3 length was observed in type 1 diabetes patients in all four CD4+ subsets. Naive, central memory and regulatory TCRB repertoires appeared to be more alike among patients than among healthy donors. At VDJ recombination sites, type 1 diabetes patients had fewer insertions and more deleted nucleotides, which implies abnormalities in thymic rearrangement. Shorter templates might have been favored by PCR, but patient and control samples were amplified and corrected together, so both groups would have been affected equally by any skew. Because small numbers of individuals were included in the HLA sub-analyses, any influence of HLA type on TCRB rearrangement was left unresolved. Because cDNA was sequenced instead of genomic DNA, activated cells with high expression could be over-represented, although the groups did not differ in activation or CD3 levels.

The chain couples TRBV5-8 to TRBJ2-5; a weak D assignment points to TRBD2 (5 bases agree). The sample consisted of naive CD4+ T cells from blood. Reading the label with the study, this specimen's cell subset or site is: true naive CD4+ T cells. The sequence derives from a woman aged 18 to 35 in good health. This receptor has the CDR3 CASSLRGLETQYF. The nucleotides are TGTGCCAGCAGCTTGAGAGGGCTGGAGACCCAGTACTTC.